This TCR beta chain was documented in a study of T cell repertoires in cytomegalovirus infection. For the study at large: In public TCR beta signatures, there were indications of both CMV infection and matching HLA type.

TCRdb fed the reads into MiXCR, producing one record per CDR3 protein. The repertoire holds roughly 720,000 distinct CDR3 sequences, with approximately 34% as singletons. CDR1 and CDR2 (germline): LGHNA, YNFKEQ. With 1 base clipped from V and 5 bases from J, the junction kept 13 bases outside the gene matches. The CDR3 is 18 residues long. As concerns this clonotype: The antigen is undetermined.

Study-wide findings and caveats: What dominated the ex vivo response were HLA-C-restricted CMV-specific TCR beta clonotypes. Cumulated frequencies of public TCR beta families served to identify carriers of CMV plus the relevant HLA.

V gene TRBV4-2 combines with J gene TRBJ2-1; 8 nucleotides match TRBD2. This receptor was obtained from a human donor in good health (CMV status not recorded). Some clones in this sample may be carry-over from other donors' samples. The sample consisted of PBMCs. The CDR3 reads CASSQGPLGAGGHNEQFF. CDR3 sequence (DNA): TGTGCCAGCAGCCAAGGCCCGCTTGGGGCGGGAGGACACAATGAGCAGTTCTTC.